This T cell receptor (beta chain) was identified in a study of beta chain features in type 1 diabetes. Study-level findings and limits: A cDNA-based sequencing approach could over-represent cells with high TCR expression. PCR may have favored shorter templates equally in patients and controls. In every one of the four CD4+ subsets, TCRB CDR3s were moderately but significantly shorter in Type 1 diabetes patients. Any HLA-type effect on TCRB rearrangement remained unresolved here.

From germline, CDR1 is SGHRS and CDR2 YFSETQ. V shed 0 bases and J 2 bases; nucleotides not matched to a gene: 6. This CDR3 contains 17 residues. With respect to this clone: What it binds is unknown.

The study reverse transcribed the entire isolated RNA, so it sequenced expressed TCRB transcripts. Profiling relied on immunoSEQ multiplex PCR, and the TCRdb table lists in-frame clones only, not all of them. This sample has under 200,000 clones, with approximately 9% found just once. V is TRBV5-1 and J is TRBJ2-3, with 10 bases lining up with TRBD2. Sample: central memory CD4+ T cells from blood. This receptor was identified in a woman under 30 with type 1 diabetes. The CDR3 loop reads CASSLASGTSDTDTQYF. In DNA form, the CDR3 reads TGCGCCAGCAGCTTGGCCTCCGGGACTAGCGACACAGATACGCAGTATTTT.